The TCR beta chain under discussion was sequenced for a study of T cell responses to AZD1222 COVID-19 vaccine. V shed 0 bases and J shed 0 bases, with 17 bases lying between them. There are 18 residues in the CDR3. Method: immunoSEQ multiplex PCR; TCRdb's copy keeps in-frame clones and lacks some. The table has 130,000 to 150,000 clones, more than 85% seen once; the top ten hold about 2.1%. The receptor was derived from an adult in good health. The sample here was peripheral blood, taken on day 0 of AZD1222 vaccination. This chain connects TRBV23-1 to TRBJ1-2; D remains ambiguous. TRBV23-1 is known as an ORF, though its function is uncertain. Written as DNA, the CDR3 is TGCGCCAGCAGTCAATCGACGGTCCTCCTCGCCCCTAACTATGGCTACACCTTC. This encodes CASSQSTVLLAPNYGYTF.